The rows below give T cell receptor beta chains drawn from one sample of a study of blood T cell repertoires in COVID-19. Generated by immunoSEQ multiplex PCR, the TCRdb table keeps only in-frame clones and is missing some. Of 200,000 or so clones in the sample, more than 70% were seen once. Sequencing input: peripheral blood. Receptors originate from a woman between 55 and 75 years old with acute or convalescent COVID-19. The conserved cysteine and the conserved F or W are not part of the CDR3 here.

v_call cdr3_length cdr3_aa
TRBV30 11 AWSGTGYGGYT
TRBV7-9 21 ASSSTHTIKAGDSCAATYEQY
TRBV5-6 14 ASSLEVQRNDNEQF
TRBV10-3 10 AIKGQGTEAF
TRBV28 12 ASSFGDSGNTIY
TRBV6-1 14 ASRELAGGPQETQY
TRBV6-5 11 ASHAGGSYGYT
TRBV10-3 13 AIRRSMGQGDGYT
TRBV3-1/TRBV3-2 13 ASSPNLPGGYEQY
TRBV7-2 13 ASSPNSRRKNIQY
TRBV6-6 14 ASSYQAGTKAYEQY
TRBV7-2 12 ASSFDRANNEQF
TRBV12-3/TRBV12-4 9 ASSFGQIQY
TRBV19 13 ASSSTGGAGNTIY
TRBV7-2 12 ASSLEHLTGELF
TRBV6-5 13 ASSLDSTYNSPLH
TRBV6-2/TRBV6-3 17 ASSPRRAAGGPYMDTQY
TRBV11-3 14 ASSTRGGRCNQPQH
TRBV7-6 13 ASSFSAEMNTEAF
TRBV6-5 10 ASTRYTDTQY
TRBV19 13 ASSRSGTGEGEQY
TRBV11-3 12 ASSQWTGPQPQH
TRBV19 12 ASNRGTLNTEAF
TRBV28 15 ASTPVDRLAGGGEQY
TRBV19 19 ASSIGLVGAQRGGLNTEAF
TRBV10-3 14 AITSDPSRGVNGYT
TRBV6-5 12 ASGTGRSNQPQH
TRBV6-2/TRBV6-3 14 ASSEALSSGANVLT
TRBV27 14 ASSLSFRGRINIQY
TRBV3-1/TRBV3-2 14 ASSQGQGMMNTEAF
TRBV5-8 13 ASSLGDTRNYGYT
TRBV9 12 ASSPRTGGSEQY
TRBV5-1 12 ASSLGGNQETQY